Below, 5 T cell receptor beta chains from the same sample are listed, as sequenced in a study of T cells in Graves' hyperthyroidism and ophthalmopathy. RNA transcripts served as the template for amplifying TCR beta CDR3 regions. Using the HTBI primer set, a first-round RT-PCR was run on the TCR CDR3. TCRdb analysed the multiplex PCR reads with MiXCR anew, one entry per CDR3 protein. This table holds hundreds of thousands of distinct CDR3 sequences, 14% found once. Material: blood. The receptors shown here come from a woman under 30 with Graves' hyperthyroidism.

This clonotype has at least ten counts. This chain joins TRBV2 and TRBJ2-1; 8 bases are shared with TRBD2. This CDR3 spans 15 amino acids. CDR1 is SNHLY and CDR2 is FYNNEI in the germline V gene. V shed 4 bases, J shed 5 bases, and the junction held 7 bases outside the gene matches. Here the CDR3 DNA reads TGTGCCAGCAGTGGGGTGTTACTAGCGGACAATGAGCAGTTCTTC. It yields the protein CASSGVLLADNEQFF.

The chain combines TRBV20-1 with TRBJ2-1, with a possible D match to TRBD1 (6 bases). V was pared by 4 bases and J by 15 bases, with 22 bases between. This CDR3 has 13 residues. In germline, CDR1 is DFQATT, CDR2 SNEGSKA (reference sequence). CDR3 amino acids: CSANLGQRNGVFF. The CDR3 DNA reads TGCAGTGCTAACTTAGGACAGAGAAATGGGGTGTTCTTC.

This clonotype was counted at least ten times. J is TRBJ1-1 and V is TRBV18, with D perhaps matching TRBD1 (5 bases). The CDR3 sequence is 15 residues long. CDR1 is KGHSH and CDR2 is LQKENI in the germline V gene. Trimming cost V 5 bases and J 4 bases, with 17 bases left between them. This CDR3 reads CASSEQGLGGTEAFF. Here the CDR3 DNA reads TGTGCCAGCTCAGAGCAGGGCCTGGGAGGCACTGAAGCTTTCTTT.

This chain connects TRBV18 to TRBJ1-3; D uncertain. Trimming left V 2 bases short and J 0 bases short, with 11 bases between. The CDR3 totals 16 residues. Germline V CDR1 and CDR2: KGHSH, LQKENI. CDR3 amino acids: CASSPGSGGSGNTIYF. CDR3 nucleotide sequence: TGTGCCAGCTCACCAGGATCAGGAGGCTCTGGAAACACCATATATTTT.

In its sample, this clonotype was seen many times. V usage is TRBV2 and J usage is TRBJ1-5; D may be TRBD1 (5 bases). V was pared by 7 bases and J by 2 bases, with 15 bases between. The CDR3 has 15 amino acids. The germline gives CDR1 SNHLY, CDR2 FYNNEI. CDR3 sequence: CASKPTPGGNQPQHF. As DNA, the CDR3 is TGTGCCAGCAAACCAACCCCGGGGGGCAATCAGCCCCAGCATTTT.